This T cell receptor beta chain stems from a study of glioma-infiltrating T cells after dendritic cell vaccination. Deletions cut 8 bases from V and 4 bases from J, with 6 bases between. There are 10 residues in the CDR3. The germline gives CDR1 MNHNS, CDR2 SASEGT. TCRdb keeps only in-frame clones here, not all; method: immunoSEQ multiplex PCR. This sample has more than 60,000 clones, with 80% to 85% found just once. The sample holds a few counts of this clone. Selection required adequate fresh-frozen tumor tissue plus more than two years' survival data. This sequence joins TRBV6-1 and TRBJ2-7, with D perhaps TRBD2 (6 bases). The clonotype originates from a human donor with glioblastoma. The sample was blood, taken before dendritic cell vaccination. The CDR3 is CASGGYEQYF. CDR3 DNA: TGTGCCAGCGGAGGGTACGAGCAGTACTTC.